This T cell receptor (beta chain) was captured in a study of cytomegalovirus exposure and HLA in healthy donors. Concerning this clone itself: Its target is not known.

Profiling relied on immunoSEQ multiplex PCR, and the TCRdb table lists in-frame clones only, not all of them. The table shows some 140,000 clones, with about 86% occurring only once. Study-level points and caveats: The majority of TCR sequences were rare, yet some public TCRs appeared in many donors.

This CDR3 has 16 residues. With 1 base removed from V and 0 bases from J, the gap between germline ends came to 13 bases. Germline V CDR1 and CDR2: SGHRS, YFSETQ. This sequence was found in a human donor in good health. The sample was PBMCs. This sequence joins TRBV5-1 and TRBJ1-1, with D uncertain. DNA of the CDR3: TGCGCCAGCAGCTTGACATCTGGGCAGATGAACACTGAAGCTTTCTTT. It specifies CASSLTSGQMNTEAFF.